The 19 T cell receptor beta chains presented below share a single source sample, sequenced in a study of Graves' ophthalmopathy and Graves' hyperthyroidism. Amplified TCR beta CDR3 regions were obtained using RNA transcripts as template. Scientists carried out first-round RT-PCR using HTBI primers and then a second-round multiplex PCR. TCRdb re-analysed the multiplex PCR reads in MiXCR, keeping a single row per CDR3 protein. The data contain approximately 480,000 distinct CDR3 sequences, over 13% of them singletons. Sequenced input: blood. These receptors were taken from a woman in her thirties with Graves' ophthalmopathy.

This clonotype was counted many times. The chain couples TRBV6-5 to TRBJ1-5; TRBD1 is a possible D gene (5 bases). CDR1 and CDR2 (germline): MNHEY, SVGAGI. Trimming left V 8 bases short and J 4 bases short, with 12 bases between. The CDR3 totals 13 residues. CDR3 bases: TGTGCCAGCGGGATCGACAGTAATCAGCCCCAGCATTTT. Amino acids: CASGIDSNQPQHF.

V and J are TRBV7-2 and TRBJ2-7, with a tentative D call TRBD1 (5 bases). The CDR3 spans 12 residues. Germline-derived CDR1 and CDR2 are SGHTA and FQGNSA. With 6 bases removed from V and 7 bases from J, the gap between germline ends came to 13 bases. Here the CDR3 reads CASSIRVGEQYF. The DNA of the CDR3 is TGTGCCAGCAGTATCAGGGTGGGGGAGCAGTACTTC.

This clonotype was seen many times. This sequence joins TRBV20-1 and TRBJ2-7; D may be TRBD1 or TRBD2 (5 bases each). The CDR3 runs to 14 residues. CDR1 DFQATT and CDR2 SNEGSKA come from the germline V gene (reference sequence). The V end lost 5 bases, the J end lost 0 bases, and 14 bases lay between the germline ends. CDR3 in DNA: TGCAGTGCTGGGCGCGAGGGGCCCTCCTACGAGCAGTACTTC. Residues: CSAGREGPSYEQYF.

V and J are TRBV5-1 and TRBJ1-2; no clear D gene. There are 15 residues in the CDR3. The germline V and J ends were trimmed by 3 bases and 6 bases, with 18 bases remaining between them. Germline CDR1 SGHRS, CDR2 YFSETQ. This CDR3 reads CASSSSWAVADGYTF. DNA for the CDR3: TGCGCCAGCAGCTCGTCTTGGGCGGTAGCTGATGGCTACACCTTC.

This sequence joins TRBV6-1 and TRBJ2-4; 10 nucleotides line up with TRBD1. V lost 1 base, J lost 15 bases, and 9 bases stayed unmatched. Germline CDR1 is MNHNS and CDR2 is SASEGT. The CDR3 is 14 amino acids. In DNA form, the CDR3 reads TGTGCCAGCAGTGAAGTCGGACAGGGGGTCGGCTGGTACTTC. Residues: CASSEVGQGVGWYF.

This clonotype was seen many times. This chain uses TRBV9 with TRBJ2-7; TRBD1 is a possible D gene (6 bases). This CDR3 contains 16 residues. V lost 0 bases to trimming and J lost 3 bases, with 16 bases between them. Germline lookup yields CDR1 SGDLS and CDR2 YYNGEE. The CDR3 sequence: CASSVGSRGRNYEQYF. CDR3 sequence (DNA): TGTGCCAGCAGCGTAGGGTCCAGGGGACGGAACTACGAGCAGTACTTC.

This clonotype was seen many times. This may come from a read error, since a much larger clone is one base off. The chain combines TRBV28 with TRBJ1-2; D perhaps matches TRBD1 (5 bases). Per germline, CDR1 MDHEN and CDR2 SYDVKM. This CDR3 spans 12 amino acids. The CDR3, as DNA: TGTGTCAGCTCACTGGGGACGGCCCTCTCCACCTTC. Translating gives CVSSLGTALSTF.

This clonotype was detected ten times or more. This rearrangement joins TRBV4-2 to TRBJ1-1; maybe TRBD1 (5 bases). Deletions cut 3 bases from V and 1 base from J, with 15 bases between. The V gene's germline CDR1 is LGHNA and CDR2 YNFKEQ. This CDR3 is 16 amino acids long. CDR3 in amino acids: CASSHFPGLANTEAFF. The CDR3, as DNA: TGTGCCAGCAGCCATTTCCCGGGACTGGCGAACACTGAAGCTTTCTTT.

At least ten counts were recorded for this clonotype. The V and J genes are TRBV28 and TRBJ1-5; 7 positions agree with TRBD1. The CDR3 contains 15 residues. Trimming at V came to 2 bases and at J to 7 bases, leaving 8 bases not matched to a gene. The V gene's germline CDR1 is MDHEN and CDR2 SYDVKM. The CDR3 DNA sequence: TGTGCCAGCAGTTTACACAGGGGTGATGACCAGCCCCAGCATTTT. Amino acids: CASSLHRGDDQPQHF.

This clonotype was recorded many times. This chain uses TRBV5-1 with TRBJ2-5; 7 bases agree with TRBD2. V gave up 1 base and J gave up 2 bases; unmatched junction bases: 5. The CDR3 sequence is 15 residues long. Per germline, CDR1 SGHRS and CDR2 YFSETQ. The CDR3 sequence is CASSLPSGEQETQYF. The CDR3 DNA follows: TGCGCCAGCAGCTTGCCTAGCGGAGAACAAGAGACCCAGTACTTC.

This chain joins TRBV28 and TRBJ1-1; perhaps TRBD1 as D (5 bases). CDR3 length equals 13 residues. V was clipped by 8 bases and J by 4 bases, with 14 bases between them. Germline values: CDR1 MDHEN, CDR2 SYDVKM. As DNA, the CDR3 is TGTGCCAGCCACTTCGAGGGGTCCACTGAAGCTTTCTTT. Translating it yields CASHFEGSTEAFF. Full variable domain (missing parts from reference TRBV28 and TRBJ1-1): DVKVTQSSRYLVKRTGEKVFLECVQDMDHENMFWYRQDPGLGLRLIYFSYDVKMKEKGDIPEGYSVSREKKERFSLILESASTNQTSMYLCASHFEGSTEAFFGQGTRLTVV.

This clonotype was observed many times. This chain's CDR3 is CASTLLMGGANYGYTF. CDR3 sequence (DNA): TGTGCCAGCACCCTACTTATGGGGGGCGCGAACTATGGCTACACCTTC. The chain carries TRBV28 and TRBJ1-2; D is possibly TRBD1 (6 bases). The germline CDR1 and CDR2 sequences are MDHEN and SYDVKM. The CDR3 runs 16 residues. V lost 7 bases to trimming and J lost 2 bases, with 20 bases between them.

There are many counts of this clonotype. This chain connects TRBV2 to TRBJ1-2; 7 bases match TRBD1. The CDR3 has 11 residues. Trimming removed 7 bases from V and 8 bases from J; junction bases left unmatched: 4. CDR1 is SNHLY, CDR2 FYNNEI, per germline. CDR3 DNA: TGTGCCAGCATAGGGGGCCGGGGCTACACCTTC. The encoded protein is CASIGGRGYTF.

The table lists this clonotype with many counts. The J gene is TRBJ1-6, the V gene TRBV13; the D gene is possibly TRBD1 (6 bases). Trimming shortened V by 5 bases and J by 6 bases, and 14 bases separated the two germline ends. Per germline, CDR1 PRHDT and CDR2 FYEKMQ (reference sequence). The CDR3 loop spans 15 amino acids. The CDR3 DNA follows: TGTGCCAGCAGCCCCAGGACAGTGGGTAATTCACCCCTCCACTTT. Amino acids: CASSPRTVGNSPLHF.

This clonotype has a count of ten or more. The J gene is TRBJ2-5, the V gene TRBV20-1; TRBD2 aligns across 10 bases. The germline CDR1 and CDR2 sequences are DFQATT and SNEGSKA (reference sequence). The CDR3 has 14 amino acids. The V and J ends lost 5 bases and 0 bases, in that order; junction bases with no gene match: 3. The CDR3 is CSAWTSGYQETQYF. CDR3 sequence (DNA): TGCAGTGCTTGGACTAGCGGTTACCAAGAGACCCAGTACTTC.

This clonotype came up many times. The V gene is TRBV20-1, the J gene TRBJ2-5; 9 nucleotides align to TRBD1. The CDR3 spans 16 residues. Unmatched junction bases numbered 10, after V lost 0 bases and J lost 5 bases. Looked up from germline, CDR1 is DFQATT and CDR2 is SNEGSKA (reference sequence). For the CDR3, the DNA is TGCAGTGCTAGAGACGCCGAGGGACAGGGTTTGGAGACCCAGTACTTC. Amino acids: CSARDAEGQGLETQYF.

The CDR3 loop is CASSARTSGQFSYEQYF. The CDR3 nucleotides read TGTGCCAGCTCAGCGAGGACTAGCGGGCAATTCTCCTACGAGCAGTACTTC. The V call is TRBV18, the J call TRBJ2-7, with 11 nucleotides matching TRBD2. V trimming: 5 bases; J trimming: 0 bases; junction bases outside the gene matches: 9. CDR1 and CDR2 (germline): KGHSH, LQKENI. This CDR3 comprises 17 residues.

The sample holds many counts of this clonotype. One end of the junction is discordant with germline, which a read error may explain. This chain joins TRBV28 and TRBJ1-1, with D unclear. CDR1 MDHEN and CDR2 SYDVKM come from the germline V gene. The CDR3 loop spans 16 amino acids. The CDR3 is CASSSYLKEDHPEGFF. In DNA, the CDR3 is TGTGCCAGCAGTTCCTATTTGAAGGAGGACCACCCAGAAGGTTTCTTT.

CDR3 sequence (DNA): TGTGCCACCCGGACAGGGGGCGCCCTGGGAGGCTACACCTTC. Encoded protein: CATRTGGALGGYTF. J is TRBJ1-2 and V is TRBV6-1; TRBD1 aligns across 11 bases. Germline V gene data show CDR1 as MNHNS and CDR2 as SASEGT. Unmatched junction bases numbered 12, after V lost 10 bases and J lost 8 bases. This CDR3 is 14 amino acids long.